The clone carrying this T cell receptor (beta chain) was recorded at least ten times. CDR3 size: 15 residues. The germline V and J ends were trimmed by 1 base and 1 base, with 10 bases remaining between them. In germline, CDR1 is SGHTA, CDR2 FQGNSA. The sample is drawn from a study of T cell repertoires in cytomegalovirus infection. MiXCR, applied by TCRdb to the reads, yields one record per CDR3 protein. The repertoire holds around 170,000 distinct CDR3 sequences, with over 13% as singletons. The sample was PBMCs. The chain couples TRBV7-2 to TRBJ2-5; D possibly corresponds to TRBD2 (6 bases). This clonotype was sampled from a human donor in good health (CMV status not recorded). Some clones in this sample may be carry-over from other donors' samples. Here the CDR3 reads CASSLGGTVQETQYF. In DNA form, the CDR3 reads TGTGCCAGCAGCTTAGGGGGGACTGTCCAAGAGACCCAGTACTTC.